Given below is one T cell receptor (beta chain) in context. The assay was immunoSEQ multiplex PCR, and TCRdb's table has in-frame clones only and misses some. The table includes hundreds of thousands of clones, roughly 80% detected once. These data belong to a study of blood T cell repertoires in COVID-19. Participants were aged about 18 to 100 years from some 24 US areas. Participant-given clinical history determined each cohort assignment. Before they entered the study, exposed participants had met a COVID-19 case within 2 weeks. Germline CDR1 reads KGHSH; CDR2 reads LQKENI. V gave up 6 bases and J gave up 5 bases, with 10 bases separating them. This CDR3 has 13 residues.

This clonotype was obtained from a man aged 35 to 55 who had been exposed to COVID-19. The V gene is TRBV18, the J gene TRBJ2-2, with D possibly being TRBD2 (6 bases). Sequencing was performed on PBMCs or T cells enriched from blood (not recorded which). CDR3 region: CASSRLVTGELFF. CDR3 bases: TGTGCCAGCTCGAGACTAGTTACCGGGGAGCTGTTTTTT.